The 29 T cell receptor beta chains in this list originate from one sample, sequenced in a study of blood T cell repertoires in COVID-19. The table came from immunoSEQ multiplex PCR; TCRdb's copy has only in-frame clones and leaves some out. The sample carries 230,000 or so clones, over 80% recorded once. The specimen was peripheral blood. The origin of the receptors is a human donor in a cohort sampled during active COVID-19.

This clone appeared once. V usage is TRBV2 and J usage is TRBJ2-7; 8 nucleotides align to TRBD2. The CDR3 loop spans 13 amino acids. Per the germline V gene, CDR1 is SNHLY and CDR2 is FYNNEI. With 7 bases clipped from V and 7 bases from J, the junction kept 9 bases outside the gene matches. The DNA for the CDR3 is TGTGCCAGCATGGGAGACCGCGGGGGGGAGCAGTACTTC. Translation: CASMGDRGGEQYF.

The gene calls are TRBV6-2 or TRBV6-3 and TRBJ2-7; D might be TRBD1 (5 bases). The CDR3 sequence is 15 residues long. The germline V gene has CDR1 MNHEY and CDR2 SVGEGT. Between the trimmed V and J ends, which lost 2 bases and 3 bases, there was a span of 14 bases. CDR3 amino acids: CASSYPTAANYEQYF. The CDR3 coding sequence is TGTGCCAGCAGTTACCCGACAGCAGCTAACTACGAGCAGTACTTC.

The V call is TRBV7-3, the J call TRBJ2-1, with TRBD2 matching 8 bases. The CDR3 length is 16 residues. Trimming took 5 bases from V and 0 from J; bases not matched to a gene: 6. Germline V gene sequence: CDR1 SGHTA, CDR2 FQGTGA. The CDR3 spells CASSPTLADSYNEQFF. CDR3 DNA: TGTGCCAGCAGCCCAACACTAGCGGACTCCTACAATGAGCAGTTCTTC.

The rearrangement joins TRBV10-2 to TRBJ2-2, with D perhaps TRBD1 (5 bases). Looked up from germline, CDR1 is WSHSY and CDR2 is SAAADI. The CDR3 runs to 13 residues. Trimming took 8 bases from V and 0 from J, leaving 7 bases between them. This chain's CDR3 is CASGASNTGELFF. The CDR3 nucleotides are TGCGCCAGCGGGGCTTCGAACACCGGGGAGCTGTTTTTT.

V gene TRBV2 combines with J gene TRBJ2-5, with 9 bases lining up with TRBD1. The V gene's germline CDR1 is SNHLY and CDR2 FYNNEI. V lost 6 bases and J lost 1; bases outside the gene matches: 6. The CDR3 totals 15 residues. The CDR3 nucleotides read TGTGCCAGCAGGAGGACAGGGGCCGGCCAAGAGACCCAGTACTTC. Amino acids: CASRRTGAGQETQYF.

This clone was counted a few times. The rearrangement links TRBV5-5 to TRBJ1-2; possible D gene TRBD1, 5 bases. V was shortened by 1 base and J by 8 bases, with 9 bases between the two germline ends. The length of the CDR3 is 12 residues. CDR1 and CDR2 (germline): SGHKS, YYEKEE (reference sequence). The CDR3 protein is CASSLNRIGYTF. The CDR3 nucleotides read TGTGCCAGCAGCTTGAACAGGATCGGCTACACCTTC. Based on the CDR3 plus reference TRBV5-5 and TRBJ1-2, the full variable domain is DAGVTQSPTHLIKTRGQQVTLRCSPISGHKSVSWYQQVLGQGPQFIFQYYEKEERGRGNFPDRFSARQFPNYSSELNVNALLLGDSALYLCASSLNRIGYTFGSGTRLTVV.

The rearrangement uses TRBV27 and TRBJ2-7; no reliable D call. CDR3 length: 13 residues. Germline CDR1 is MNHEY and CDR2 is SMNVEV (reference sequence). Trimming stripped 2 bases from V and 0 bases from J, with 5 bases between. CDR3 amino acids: CASSLPNSYEQYF. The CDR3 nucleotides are TGTGCCAGCAGTTTACCAAACTCCTACGAGCAGTACTTC.

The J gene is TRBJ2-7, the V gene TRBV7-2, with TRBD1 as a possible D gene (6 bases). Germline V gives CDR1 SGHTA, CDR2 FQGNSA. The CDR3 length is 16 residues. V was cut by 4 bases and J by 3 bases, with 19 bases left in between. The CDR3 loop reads CASSSSKTGWGYEQYF. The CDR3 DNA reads TGTGCCAGCAGCTCTTCTAAAACAGGGTGGGGCTACGAGCAGTACTTC. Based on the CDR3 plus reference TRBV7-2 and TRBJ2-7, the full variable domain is GAGVSQSPSNKVTEKGKDVELRCDPISGHTALYWYRQSLGQGLEFLIYFQGNSAPDKSGLPSDRFSAERTGGSVSTLTIQRTQQEDSAVYLCASSSSKTGWGYEQYFGPGTRLTVT.

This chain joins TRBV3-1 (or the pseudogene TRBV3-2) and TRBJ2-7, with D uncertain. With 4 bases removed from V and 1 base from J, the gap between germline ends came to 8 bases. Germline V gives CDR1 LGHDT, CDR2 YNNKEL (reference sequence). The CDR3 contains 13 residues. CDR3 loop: CASSPQVSYEQYF. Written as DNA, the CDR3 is TGTGCCAGCAGCCCTCAGGTATCCTACGAGCAGTACTTC.

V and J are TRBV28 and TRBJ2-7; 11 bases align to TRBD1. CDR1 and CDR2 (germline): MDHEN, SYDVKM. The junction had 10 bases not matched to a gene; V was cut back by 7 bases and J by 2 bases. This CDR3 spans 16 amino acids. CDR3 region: CASTNQLGQGAYEQYF. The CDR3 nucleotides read TGTGCCAGCACTAACCAACTGGGACAGGGGGCCTACGAGCAGTACTTC.

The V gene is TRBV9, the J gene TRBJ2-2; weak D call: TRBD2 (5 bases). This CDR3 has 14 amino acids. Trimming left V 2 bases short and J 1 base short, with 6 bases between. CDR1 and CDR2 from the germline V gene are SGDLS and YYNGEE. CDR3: CASSVGLNTGELFF. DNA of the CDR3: TGTGCCAGCAGCGTCGGACTGAACACCGGGGAGCTGTTTTTT.

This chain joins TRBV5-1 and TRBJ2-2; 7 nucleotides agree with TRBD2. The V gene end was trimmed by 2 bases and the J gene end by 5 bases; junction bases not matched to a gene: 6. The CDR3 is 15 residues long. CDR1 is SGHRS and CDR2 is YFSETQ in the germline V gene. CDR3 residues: CASSFSGTMTGELFF. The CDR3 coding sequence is TGCGCCAGCAGCTTTTCCGGGACTATGACCGGGGAGCTGTTTTTT. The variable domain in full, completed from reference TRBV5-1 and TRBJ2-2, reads KAGVTQTPRYLIKTRGQQVTLSCSPISGHRSVSWYQQTPGQGLQFLFEYFSETQRNKGNFPGRFSGRQFSNSRSEMNVSTLELGDSALYLCASSFSGTMTGELFFGEGSRLTVL.

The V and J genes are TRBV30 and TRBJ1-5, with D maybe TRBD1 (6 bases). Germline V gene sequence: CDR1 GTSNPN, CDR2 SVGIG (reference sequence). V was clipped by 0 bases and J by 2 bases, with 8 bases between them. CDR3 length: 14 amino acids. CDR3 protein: CAWSVAGGNQPQHF. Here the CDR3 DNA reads TGTGCCTGGAGTGTAGCAGGGGGCAATCAGCCCCAGCATTTT. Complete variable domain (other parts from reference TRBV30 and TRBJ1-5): SQTIHQWPATLVQPVGSPLSLECTVEGTSNPNLYWYRQAAGRGLQLLFYSVGIGQISSEVPQNLSASRPQDRQFILSSKKLLLSDSGFYLCAWSVAGGNQPQHFGDGTRLSIL.

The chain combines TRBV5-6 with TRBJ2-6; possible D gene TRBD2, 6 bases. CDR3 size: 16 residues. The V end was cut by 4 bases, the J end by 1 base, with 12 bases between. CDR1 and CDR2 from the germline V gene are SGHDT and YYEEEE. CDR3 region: CASSLLAGSGANVLTF. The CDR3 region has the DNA TGTGCCAGCAGCCTACTAGCCGGGTCTGGGGCCAACGTCCTGACTTTC. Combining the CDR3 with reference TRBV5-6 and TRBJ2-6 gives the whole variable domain DAGVTQSPTHLIKTRGQQVTLRCSPKSGHDTVSWYQQALGQGPQFIFQYYEEEERQRGNFPDRFSGHQFPNYSSELNVNALLLGDSALYLCASSLLAGSGANVLTFGAGSRLTVL.

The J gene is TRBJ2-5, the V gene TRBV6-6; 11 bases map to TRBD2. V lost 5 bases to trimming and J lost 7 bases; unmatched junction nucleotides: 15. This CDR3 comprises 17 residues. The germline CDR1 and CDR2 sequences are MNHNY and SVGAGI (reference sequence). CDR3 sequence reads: CASSLRRTSGQGGTQYF. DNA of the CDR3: TGTGCCAGCAGTCTAAGACGGACTAGCGGGCAGGGGGGGACCCAGTACTTC.

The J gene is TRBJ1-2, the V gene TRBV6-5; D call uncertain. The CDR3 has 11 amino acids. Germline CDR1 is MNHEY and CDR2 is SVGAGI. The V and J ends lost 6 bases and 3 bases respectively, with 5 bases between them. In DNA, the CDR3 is TGTGCCAGCAGGACTTACTATGGCTACACCTTC. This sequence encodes CASRTYYGYTF.

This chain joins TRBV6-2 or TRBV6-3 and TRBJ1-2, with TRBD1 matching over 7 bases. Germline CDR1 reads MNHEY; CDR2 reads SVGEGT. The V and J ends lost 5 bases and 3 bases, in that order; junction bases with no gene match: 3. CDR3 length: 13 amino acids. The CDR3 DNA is TGTGCCAGCAGTCACAGGGGCGACTATGGCTACACCTTC. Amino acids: CASSHRGDYGYTF.

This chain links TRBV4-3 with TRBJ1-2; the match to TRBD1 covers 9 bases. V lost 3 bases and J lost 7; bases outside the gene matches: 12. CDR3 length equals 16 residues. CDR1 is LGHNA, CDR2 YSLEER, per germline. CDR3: CASSQMTGTGLSGYTF. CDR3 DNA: TGCGCCAGCAGCCAGATGACCGGGACAGGGCTGTCTGGCTACACCTTC.

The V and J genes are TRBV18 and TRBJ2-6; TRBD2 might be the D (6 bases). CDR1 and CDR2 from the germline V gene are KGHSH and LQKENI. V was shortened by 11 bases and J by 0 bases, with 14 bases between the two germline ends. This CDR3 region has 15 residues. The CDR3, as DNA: TGTGCCTCCCGCGGGGCCCACTCTGGGGCCAACGTCCTGACTTTC. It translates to CASRGAHSGANVLTF.

CDR3 amino acids: CASSQRGRLAEKLFF. The CDR3 region has the DNA TGTGCCAGCAGCCAAAGGGGGCGGTTGGCTGAAAAACTGTTTTTT. The chain links TRBV5-6 to TRBJ1-4; 7 bases match TRBD1. This CDR3 spans 15 amino acids. CDR1 SGHDT and CDR2 YYEEEE come from the germline V gene. The trim removed 4 bases at V and 7 bases at J, leaving 10 bases unmatched.

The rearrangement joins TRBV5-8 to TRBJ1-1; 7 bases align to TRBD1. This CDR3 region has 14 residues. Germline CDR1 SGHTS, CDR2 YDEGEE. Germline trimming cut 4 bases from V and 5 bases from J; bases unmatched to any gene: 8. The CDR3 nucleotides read TGTGCCAGCAGCCTGACAGGGTTTGCGACTGAAGCTTTCTTT. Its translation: CASSLTGFATEAFF.

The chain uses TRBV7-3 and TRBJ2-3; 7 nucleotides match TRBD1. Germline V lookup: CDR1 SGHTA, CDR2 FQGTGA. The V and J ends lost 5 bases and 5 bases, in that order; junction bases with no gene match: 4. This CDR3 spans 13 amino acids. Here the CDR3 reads CASSKQGRDTQYF. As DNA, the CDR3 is TGTGCCAGCAGCAAACAGGGGAGAGATACGCAGTATTTT.

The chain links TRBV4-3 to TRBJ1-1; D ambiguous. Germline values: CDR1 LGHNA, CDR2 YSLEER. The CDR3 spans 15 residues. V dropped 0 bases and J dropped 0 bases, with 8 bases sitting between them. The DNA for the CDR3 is TGCGCCAGCAGCCAAGATCATACATTGAACACTGAAGCTTTCTTT. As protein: CASSQDHTLNTEAFF.

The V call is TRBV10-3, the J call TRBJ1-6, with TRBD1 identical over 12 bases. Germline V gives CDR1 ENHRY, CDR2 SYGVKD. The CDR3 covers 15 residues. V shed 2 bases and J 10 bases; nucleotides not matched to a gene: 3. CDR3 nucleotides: TGTGCCATCAGTGAGCCGGGACAGGGGGCGTCACCCCTCCACTTT. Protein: CAISEPGQGASPLHF.

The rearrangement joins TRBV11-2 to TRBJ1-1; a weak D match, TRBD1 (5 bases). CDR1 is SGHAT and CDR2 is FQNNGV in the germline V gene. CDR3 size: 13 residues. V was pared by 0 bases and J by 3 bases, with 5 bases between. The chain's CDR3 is CASSLDRDTEAFF. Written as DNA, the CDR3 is TGTGCCAGCAGCTTAGACAGGGACACTGAAGCTTTCTTT.

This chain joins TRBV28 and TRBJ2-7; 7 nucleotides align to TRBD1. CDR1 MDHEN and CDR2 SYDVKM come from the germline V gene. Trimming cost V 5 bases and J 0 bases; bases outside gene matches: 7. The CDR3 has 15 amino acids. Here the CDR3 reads CASSKQGTASYEQYF. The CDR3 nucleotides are TGTGCCAGCAGTAAGCAAGGGACAGCCTCCTACGAGCAGTACTTC.

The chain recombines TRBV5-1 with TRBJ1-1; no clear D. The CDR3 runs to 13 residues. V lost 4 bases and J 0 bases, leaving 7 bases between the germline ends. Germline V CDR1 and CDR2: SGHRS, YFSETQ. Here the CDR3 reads CASSVTVNTEAFF. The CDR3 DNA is TGCGCCAGCAGCGTGACTGTGAACACTGAAGCTTTCTTT.

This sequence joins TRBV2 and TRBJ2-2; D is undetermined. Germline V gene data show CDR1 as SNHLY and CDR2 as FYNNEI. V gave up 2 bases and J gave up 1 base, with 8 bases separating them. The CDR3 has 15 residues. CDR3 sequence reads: CASSERLVNTGELFF. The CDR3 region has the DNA TGTGCCAGCAGTGAACGGCTAGTGAACACCGGGGAGCTGTTTTTT. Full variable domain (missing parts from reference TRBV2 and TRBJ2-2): EPEVTQTPSHQVTQMGQEVILRCVPISNHLYFYWYRQILGQKVEFLVSFYNNEISEKSEIFDDQFSVERPDGSNFTLKIRSTKLEDSAMYFCASSERLVNTGELFFGEGSRLTVL.

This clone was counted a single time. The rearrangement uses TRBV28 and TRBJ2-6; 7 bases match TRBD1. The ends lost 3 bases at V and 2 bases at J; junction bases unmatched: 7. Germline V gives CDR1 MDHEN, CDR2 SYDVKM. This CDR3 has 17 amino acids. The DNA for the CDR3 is TGTGCCAGCAGTTTTGGAGGTCAGGGGGCTGGGGCCAACGTCCTGACTTTC. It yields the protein CASSFGGQGAGANVLTF. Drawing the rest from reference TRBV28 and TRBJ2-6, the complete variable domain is DVKVTQSSRYLVKRTGEKVFLECVQDMDHENMFWYRQDPGLGLRLIYFSYDVKMKEKGDIPEGYSVSREKKERFSLILESASTNQTSMYLCASSFGGQGAGANVLTFGAGSRLTVL.